One and the same sample provided the 21 T cell receptor beta chains below, sequenced in a study of OX40 agonist ivuxolimab in advanced cancers. Sequencing used immunoSEQ multiplex PCR; TCRdb keeps in-frame clones, though not all of them. The sample carries roughly 81,000 clones, approximately 85% recorded once. The input for sequencing was CD4+ or CD8+ T cells sorted from blood, taken in a trial of the OX40 agonist ivuxolimab. The source is an adult with an advanced solid tumor such as melanoma, head and neck, liver or kidney cancer.

The V gene is TRBV18, the J gene TRBJ2-3, with D uncertain. The CDR3 runs 15 residues. CDR1 is KGHSH and CDR2 is LQKENI in the germline V gene. Trimming pared 1 base from V and 1 base from J, leaving 9 bases between. CDR3 in DNA: TGTGCCAGCTCACCACTTTCGCTGGGCACAGATACGCAGTATTTT. Translation gives CASSPLSLGTDTQYF.

The V call is TRBV11-2, the J call TRBJ2-4; 7 bases align to TRBD2. Per the germline V gene, CDR1 is SGHAT and CDR2 is FQNNGV. V shed 8 bases, J shed 8 bases, and the junction held 15 bases outside the gene matches. The CDR3 is 15 residues long. The CDR3 here is CASRRVGPSGYIQYF. In DNA, the CDR3 is TGTGCCAGCCGTAGGGTGGGACCTAGCGGTTACATTCAGTACTTC.

The CDR3 DNA is TGCGCCAGCAGCTTGCAAGGGGAGACCCAGTACTTC. It is translated as CASSLQGETQYF. The chain is built from TRBV5-1 and TRBJ2-5, with unresolved D. CDR3 length: 12 residues. CDR1 and CDR2 from the germline V gene are SGHRS and YFSETQ. The ends were cut back, 1 base at V and 5 bases at J, with 6 bases in the middle.

The chain has TRBV9 and TRBJ1-3; D is undetermined. CDR3 length equals 15 residues. Between the trimmed V and J ends, which lost 4 bases and 4 bases, there was a span of 15 bases. Germline V gives CDR1 SGDLS, CDR2 YYNGEE. CDR3 protein: CASSPAGETGNTIYF. Written as DNA, the CDR3 is TGTGCCAGCAGCCCAGCTGGGGAGACAGGAAACACCATATATTTT. The full variable domain, in which reference TRBV9 and TRBJ1-3 provide the parts outside the CDR3, is DSGVTQTPKHLITATGQRVTLRCSPRSGDLSVYWYQQSLDQGLQFLIQYYNGEERAKGNILERFSAQQFPDLHSELNLSSLELGDSALYFCASSPAGETGNTIYFGEGSWLTVV.

This rearrangement joins TRBV28 to TRBJ2-2, with D hard to call. This CDR3 spans 11 amino acids. Trimming left V 4 bases short and J 5 bases short, with 2 bases between. Germline V gene lookup returns CDR1 MDHEN and CDR2 SYDVKM. CDR3 coding DNA: TGTGCCAGCAGTTATACCGGGGAGCTGTTTTTT. Amino acids: CASSYTGELFF.

This chain connects TRBV7-9 to TRBJ1-6; 9 bases are a match to TRBD1. Germline-derived CDR1 and CDR2 are SEHNR and FQNEAQ (reference sequence). This CDR3 spans 15 amino acids. V lost 4 bases, J lost 7 bases, and 5 bases stayed unmatched. The CDR3: CASSSLGQGNSPLHF. For the CDR3, the DNA is TGTGCCAGCAGCTCACTCGGACAGGGGAATTCACCCCTCCACTTT.

The gene calls are TRBV15 and TRBJ2-5, with TRBD2 identical over 9 bases. The end of the DNA aligns better with TRBJ2-7, so the J call may be wrong. Per the germline V gene, CDR1 is LNHNV and CDR2 is YYDKDF (reference sequence). This CDR3 region has 16 residues. This chain's CDR3 is CATSRESSGGTYEQYF. The CDR3 DNA sequence: TGTGCCACCAGCAGAGAAAGTAGCGGGGGTACCTACGAGCAGTACTTC.

The V and J genes are TRBV2 and TRBJ2-7; 15 nucleotides match TRBD2. The germline gives CDR1 SNHLY, CDR2 FYNNEI. J was trimmed by 1 base and V by 6 bases; bases with no gene match: 13. The CDR3 sequence is 19 residues long. CDR3 coding DNA: TGTGCCAGCAGACCAAGGACTAGCGGGAGGGCCGGTAGGTCCTACGAGCAGTACTTC. Translation: CASRPRTSGRAGRSYEQYF.

The J gene is TRBJ1-6, the V gene TRBV11-2; TRBD1 might be the D (5 bases). V was shortened by 3 bases and J by 6 bases, with 12 bases between the two germline ends. The CDR3 loop spans 15 amino acids. Germline V gene lookup returns CDR1 SGHAT and CDR2 FQNNGV. The CDR3 coding sequence is TGTGCCAGCAGCTTCGAGGGGCAAGGTAATTCACCCCTCCACTTT. It translates to CASSFEGQGNSPLHF.

The rearrangement uses TRBV18 and TRBJ1-5; D remains unclear. V was cut by 6 bases and J by 4 bases, with 13 bases left in between. The CDR3 runs to 14 residues. Germline V gene lookup returns CDR1 KGHSH and CDR2 LQKENI. CDR3 DNA: TGTGCCAGCTCCCTGAACAGCGAAAATCAGCCCCAGCATTTT. Protein: CASSLNSENQPQHF.

The chain links TRBV6-1 to TRBJ1-5; possibly TRBD1 for D (5 bases). The V gene lost 2 bases and the J gene lost 2 bases, with 10 bases spanning the gap. The CDR3 spans 15 residues. CDR1 MNHNS and CDR2 SASEGT come from the germline V gene. In nucleotides, the CDR3 is TGTGCCAGCAGTGAACGGGGGAACGGCAATCAGCCCCAGCATTTT. This gives the protein CASSERGNGNQPQHF.

This chain connects TRBV6-5 to TRBJ2-7, with D unclear. This CDR3 is built from 13 residues. From germline, CDR1 is MNHEY and CDR2 SVGAGI. V lost 0 bases and J lost 5, with 8 bases in between. In nucleotides, the CDR3 is TGTGCCAGCAGTTACTCAGGTCGGAACGAGCAGTACTTC. Its translation: CASSYSGRNEQYF.

The chain links TRBV6-5 to TRBJ1-6; maybe TRBD1 (6 bases). Trimming shortened V by 6 bases and J by 9 bases, and 15 bases separated the two germline ends. Germline V gene sequence: CDR1 MNHEY, CDR2 SVGAGI. The CDR3 is 14 amino acids. CDR3 residues: CASSLRQEGSPLHF. The CDR3 region has the DNA TGTGCCAGCAGCCTCAGACAGGAGGGTTCACCCCTCCACTTT.

The V gene is TRBV28, the J gene TRBJ1-2; 10 nucleotides align to TRBD1. CDR1 and CDR2 (germline): MDHEN, SYDVKM. CDR3 size: 13 residues. The ends lost 10 bases at V and 8 bases at J; junction bases unmatched: 10. In DNA form, the CDR3 reads TGTGCCACCCAGGGACAGGGGTTCGGGGGCTACACCTTC. Translation: CATQGQGFGGYTF.

The chain recombines TRBV7-2 with TRBJ2-3; 11 bases are a match to TRBD2. The trim removed 3 bases at V and 4 bases at J, leaving 12 bases unmatched. Germline V gene data show CDR1 as SGHTA and CDR2 as FQGNSA. This CDR3 is 18 amino acids long. The CDR3 region is CASSFQPISGGGADTQYF. In DNA form, the CDR3 reads TGTGCCAGCAGCTTCCAGCCCATTAGCGGGGGGGGAGCAGATACGCAGTATTTT.

The chain is built from TRBV19 and TRBJ2-7; 8 bases agree with TRBD1. V dropped 4 bases and J dropped 5; count of bases not matched to a gene: 4. Per the germline V gene, CDR1 is LNHDA and CDR2 is SQIVND (reference sequence). This CDR3 comprises 13 residues. The CDR3 DNA reads TGTGCCAGTAGTACAGGGGGCTTAGACGAGCAGTACTTC. Translated: CASSTGGLDEQYF.

The chain couples TRBV6-4 to TRBJ2-3, with D hard to call. CDR3 length: 14 residues. The V and J ends lost 11 bases and 0 bases respectively, with 15 bases between them. The germline gives CDR1 MRHNA, CDR2 SNTAGT. The CDR3 DNA reads TGTGCCTCCCGCCCCACCTCTAGCACAGATACGCAGTATTTT. Amino acids: CASRPTSSTDTQYF.

This clone came up once. The V and J genes are TRBV4-1 and TRBJ2-3, with TRBD2 identical over 9 bases. From germline, CDR1 is MGHRA and CDR2 YSYEKL. V shed 5 bases and J 4 bases; nucleotides not matched to a gene: 7. CDR3 size: 15 residues. CDR3 DNA: TGCGCCAGCAGCTTCCGGCGGGGGGGGGCAGATACGCAGTATTTT. Translated, it gives CASSFRRGGADTQYF.

The rearrangement joins TRBV14 to TRBJ2-1, with 8 nucleotides matching TRBD1. Trimming removed 4 bases from V and 0 bases from J; junction bases left unmatched: 5. The CDR3 is 16 residues long. Germline CDR1 SGHDN, CDR2 FVKESK. The CDR3 sequence: CASSLRGHPSYNEQFF. The CDR3 DNA reads as TGTGCCAGCAGCCTCAGGGGGCACCCCTCCTACAATGAGCAGTTCTTC. The entire variable domain, with the rest obtained from reference TRBV14 and TRBJ2-1, is as follows: EAGVTQFPSHSVIEKGQTVTLRCDPISGHDNLYWYRRVMGKEIKFLLHFVKESKQDESGMPNNRFLAERTGGTYSTLKVQPAELEDSGVYFCASSLRGHPSYNEQFFGPGTRLTVL.

About this clone: Because the CDR3's place on the DNA is in doubt, the DNA is left out and the CDR3 is given as listed by TCRdb. V gene TRBV4-3 combines with J gene TRBJ2-2. The CDR3 extends over 14 residues, inclusive of both ends. Germline assignment: CDR1 LGHNA and CDR2 YSLEER. The CDR3 here is CASSLSGPPGELFF.

The sample holds a few counts of this clone. The gene calls are TRBV7-9 and TRBJ2-1; TRBD1 matches at 7 bases. CDR1 is SEHNR, CDR2 FQNEAQ, per germline (reference sequence). The CDR3 loop spans 15 amino acids. The ends lost 3 bases at V and 3 bases at J; junction bases unmatched: 5. CDR3 DNA: TGTGCCAGCAGCTTGAGACAGGGTTTCTACAATGAGCAGTTCTTC. It yields the protein CASSLRQGFYNEQFF.